Below, 3 T cell receptor beta chains from the same sample are listed, as sequenced in a study of CD8 T cells in Susac syndrome. Roughly 0.45 to 1 ug RNA was reverse transcribed with random hexamers. From the immunoSEQ multiplex PCR reads, TCRdb called clonotypes with MiXCR, one entry per CDR3 protein. The sample lists about 140,000 distinct CDR3 sequences, around 94% occurring once. The sequenced material came from CD8+ T cells from PBMCs. The source of these receptors is a human donor in good health.

J is TRBJ1-2 and V is TRBV29-1; D remains ambiguous. The CDR3 is made up of 14 amino acids. Germline CDR1 reads SQVTM; CDR2 reads ANQGSEA. V was shortened by 7 bases and J by 0 bases, with 15 bases between the two germline ends. The CDR3 DNA reads as TGCAGCGCCGAAGGAGAGGGTACTAACTATGGCTACACCTTC. This gives the protein CSAEGEGTNYGYTF.

The J gene is TRBJ2-1, the V gene TRBV6-5, with unresolved D. The CDR3 length is 14 residues. V lost 5 bases, J lost 2 bases, and 10 bases lay in between. Per germline, CDR1 MNHEY and CDR2 SVGAGI. DNA of the CDR3: TGTGCCAGCAGTGGCCTACGGCCCTACAATGAGCAGTTCTTC. It is translated as CASSGLRPYNEQFF.

This chain connects TRBV9 to TRBJ2-3; 7 nucleotides line up with TRBD1. The CDR3 is made up of 15 amino acids. Trimming cost V 4 bases and J 2 bases; bases outside gene matches: 7. Germline V gene lookup returns CDR1 SGDLS and CDR2 YYNGEE. As DNA, the CDR3 is TGTGCCAGCAGCTCCGGGACAGTCGTCACAGATACGCAGTATTTT. Encoded protein: CASSSGTVVTDTQYF.